This entry lists 17 T cell receptor beta chains sequenced from one sample in a study of T cell changes during pregnancy in multiple sclerosis. Profiling relied on immunoSEQ multiplex PCR, and the TCRdb table lists in-frame clones only, not all of them. The top ten clones hold roughly 3.2% of a sample with 45,000 to 60,000 clones, roughly nine tenths of them seen once. The sample consisted of CD8+ T cells from peripheral blood mononuclear cells, taken before pregnancy. The receptors shown here come from a female donor with multiple sclerosis, enrolled in a pregnancy study.

J is TRBJ2-7 and V is TRBV7-6, with 9 nucleotides matching TRBD1. J lost 0 bases, V lost 7 bases, and 13 bases had no gene match. The CDR3 has 17 residues. Germline CDR1 and CDR2: SGHVS and FNYEAQ. Here the CDR3 reads CASTPGQGIRSSYEQYF. Written as DNA, the CDR3 is TGTGCCAGCACACCGGGACAGGGAATCAGGAGCTCCTACGAGCAGTACTTC. Filled out from reference TRBV7-6 and TRBJ2-7, the complete variable domain reads GAGVSQSPRYKVTKRGQDVALRCDPISGHVSLYWYRQALGQGPEFLTYFNYEAQQDKSGLPNDRFSAERPEGSISTLTIQRTEQRDSAMYRCASTPGQGIRSSYEQYFGPGTRLTVT.

CDR3 residues: CASSQDPRLAGADEQYF. CDR3 sequence (DNA): TGCGCCAGCAGCCAAGACCCGAGACTAGCGGGGGCAGACGAGCAGTACTTC. The chain uses TRBV4-3 and TRBJ2-7, with TRBD2 identical over 12 bases. J was trimmed by 5 bases and V by 0 bases; bases with no gene match: 8. Per the germline V gene, CDR1 is LGHNA and CDR2 is YSLEER. The CDR3 extends over 17 amino acids.

The genes are TRBV9 and TRBJ1-6; 7 positions match TRBD1. The V segment lost 4 bases and the J segment 4 bases; nucleotides outside the gene matches: 5. The CDR3 contains 15 residues. In germline, CDR1 is SGDLS, CDR2 YYNGEE. This CDR3 is CASSPSGQYNSPLHF. The CDR3 region has the DNA TGTGCCAGCAGCCCGTCGGGACAGTATAATTCACCCCTCCACTTT.

The chain carries TRBV29-1 and TRBJ1-2, with D hard to call. Looked up from germline, CDR1 is SQVTM and CDR2 is ANQGSEA. Trimming took off 7 bases at V and 3 bases at J, with 12 bases between the two ends. The CDR3 covers 12 residues. As DNA, the CDR3 is TGCAGCGCTGACCGGGGAGACTATGGCTACACCTTC. Its translation is CSADRGDYGYTF.

This rearrangement joins TRBV5-4 to TRBJ2-7; possibly TRBD1 for D (6 bases). Germline V lookup: CDR1 SGHNT, CDR2 YYREEE (reference sequence). The CDR3 runs to 14 residues. The V gene lost 2 bases and the J gene lost 4 bases, with 13 bases spanning the gap. CDR3 in DNA: TGTGCCAGCAGCTTTGGGGGCGACTATTACGAGCAGTACTTC. Amino acids: CASSFGGDYYEQYF.

This chain connects TRBV4-3 to TRBJ2-1, with a possible D match to TRBD2 (6 bases). The germline gives CDR1 LGHNA, CDR2 YSLEER. CDR3 length equals 13 residues. With 4 bases removed from V and 6 bases from J, the gap between germline ends came to 10 bases. CDR3 amino acids: CASSPTSINEQFF. CDR3 DNA sequence: TGCGCCAGCAGCCCGACTAGTATCAATGAGCAGTTCTTC.

As to this clone: Other DNA sequences in this sample translate to the same CDR3. V usage is TRBV9 and J usage is TRBJ2-3; the D is unclear. The CDR3 is made up of 13 amino acids. V lost 0 bases to trimming and J lost 3 bases, with 5 bases between them. Germline CDR1 is SGDLS and CDR2 is YYNGEE. CDR3 sequence (DNA): TGTGCCAGCAGCGTAGGCGGAACAGATACGCAGTATTTT. The encoded protein is CASSVGGTDTQYF.

CDR3 in DNA: TGTGCCAGCAGCGTCGACTTCTCCTACGAGCAGTACTTC. Its translation is CASSVDFSYEQYF. The V call is TRBV9, the J call TRBJ2-7; D call uncertain. Trimming left V 2 bases short and J 0 bases short, with 6 bases between. Per germline, CDR1 SGDLS and CDR2 YYNGEE. The CDR3 has 13 amino acids.

CDR3 nucleotide sequence: TGTGCCAGCATGCCCCCGACTAGCGGGGATTACAATGAGCAGTTCTTC. Its translation: CASMPPTSGDYNEQFF. The chain employs TRBV9 and TRBJ2-1, with 11 bases lining up with TRBD2. With 6 bases clipped from V and 4 bases from J, the junction kept 9 bases outside the gene matches. The germline V gene has CDR1 SGDLS and CDR2 YYNGEE. This CDR3 is 16 amino acids long.

This clone was detected only once. The V and J genes are TRBV2 and TRBJ2-7; no firm D call. Germline V gene lookup returns CDR1 SNHLY and CDR2 FYNNEI. Trimming pared 4 bases from V and 3 bases from J, leaving 10 bases between. The CDR3 covers 13 residues. CDR3 coding DNA: TGTGCCAGCAGTGGGTCGGAGAACTACGAGCAGTACTTC. Protein sequence: CASSGSENYEQYF.

J is TRBJ2-7 and V is TRBV4-1; D possibly corresponds to TRBD2 (7 bases). The CDR3 is made up of 14 amino acids. Germline V CDR1 and CDR2: MGHRA, YSYEKL. The ends were cut back, 4 bases at V and 4 bases at J, with 14 bases in the middle. The DNA for the CDR3 is TGCGCCAGCAGCCCTGAGGGGGGGAGTTACGAGCAGTACTTC. Protein: CASSPEGGSYEQYF.

The chain has TRBV4-3 and TRBJ2-7; D gene unclear. The V and J ends lost 1 base and 5 bases respectively, with 9 bases between them. The CDR3 loop spans 13 amino acids. Germline CDR1 reads LGHNA; CDR2 reads YSLEER. CDR3 region: CASSQGAQNEQYF. As DNA, the CDR3 is TGCGCCAGCAGCCAAGGGGCGCAGAACGAGCAGTACTTC.

The chain has TRBV27 and TRBJ1-2; D not resolved. Germline CDR1 is MNHEY and CDR2 is SMNVEV (reference sequence). V gave up 5 bases and J gave up 4 bases, with 11 bases separating them. The CDR3 loop spans 13 amino acids. CDR3 nucleotide sequence: TGTGCCAGCAGTCTCTCTTACACCTATGGCTACACCTTC. Translated: CASSLSYTYGYTF.

This clone was found a few times. This chain connects TRBV2 to TRBJ1-1; D is ambiguous. Looked up from germline, CDR1 is SNHLY and CDR2 is FYNNEI. Trimming took off 2 bases at V and 1 base at J, with 5 bases between the two ends. This CDR3 has 13 amino acids. The CDR3 DNA sequence: TGTGCCAGCAGTGAACGGTCGAACACTGAAGCTTTCTTT. The encoded protein is CASSERSNTEAFF.

The chain employs TRBV4-2 and TRBJ1-1; tentative D call: TRBD1 (5 bases). Trimming took off 7 bases at V and 6 bases at J, with 15 bases between the two ends. CDR3 length: 13 residues. Germline lookup yields CDR1 LGHNA and CDR2 YNFKEQ. In DNA, the CDR3 is TGTGCCAGCACCTGGGGGAGGGCAGCTGAAGCTTTCTTT. Translating gives CASTWGRAAEAFF.

V usage is TRBV6-6 and J usage is TRBJ2-7, with 7 bases fitting TRBD2. This CDR3 has 12 amino acids. Per the germline V gene, CDR1 is MNHNY and CDR2 is SVGAGI (reference sequence). With V trimmed by 8 bases and J by 2 bases, 3 bases remained unmatched. The CDR3 sequence is CASRGDTYEQYF. The CDR3 nucleotides read TGTGCCAGCCGGGGGGATACCTACGAGCAGTACTTC.

CDR3 amino acids: CASSASGTGGNEQYF. CDR3 bases: TGTGCCAGCAGCGCGTCCGGGACAGGGGGCAACGAGCAGTACTTC. This sequence joins TRBV13 and TRBJ2-7; TRBD1 aligns across 12 bases. CDR3 length: 15 residues. Per germline, CDR1 PRHDT and CDR2 FYEKMQ (reference sequence). The trim removed 5 bases at V and 5 bases at J, leaving 7 bases unmatched.